This T cell receptor beta chain was found in a study of shared clonotypes between healthy human individuals. Study context: Each donor's CD4 naive and CD4 memory cells filled three plates apiece, CD8 naive two, and CD8 memory one. General study results and limits: Among four donors, approximately 4.6% of naive CD4 clonotypes were found in common.

The donor cohort consisted entirely of Caucasian adults residing in Nashville, Tennessee. Of note for this clone: Its antigen is unknown.

Trimming cost V 5 bases and J 2 bases; bases outside gene matches: 13. In germline, CDR1 is SGHVS, CDR2 FNYEAQ. This CDR3 is 17 amino acids long. Profiled with immunoSEQ multiplex PCR; TCRdb holds only in-frame clones, not every one. The sample carries almost 750,000 clones, approximately 77% recorded once. The sequencing sample was made of memory CD4+ T cells sorted from blood. Subset noted: CD45RA-negative fraction. The source is a woman aged 25 to 39 in good health. J is TRBJ2-7 and V is TRBV7-6, with 9 bases identical to TRBD1. The CDR3 DNA reads as TGTGCCAGCAGCACCCGGACAGGGGCGTTGGAGACCTACGAGCAGTACTTC. Protein: CASSTRTGALETYEQYF.